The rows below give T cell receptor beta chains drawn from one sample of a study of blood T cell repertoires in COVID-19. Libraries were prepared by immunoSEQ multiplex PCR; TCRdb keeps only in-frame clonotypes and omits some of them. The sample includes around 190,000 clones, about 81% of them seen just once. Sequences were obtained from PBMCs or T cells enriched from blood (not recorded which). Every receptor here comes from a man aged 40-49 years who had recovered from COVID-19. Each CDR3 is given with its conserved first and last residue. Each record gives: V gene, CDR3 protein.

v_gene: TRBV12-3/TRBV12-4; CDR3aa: CASSQLQDEQYF
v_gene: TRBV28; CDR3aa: CASSPILSRQPQHF
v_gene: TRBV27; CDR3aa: CASSLSPTNRADTQYF
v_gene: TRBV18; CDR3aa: CASSPLGVPHNEQFF
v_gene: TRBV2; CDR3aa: CASQSGLAGNEQFF
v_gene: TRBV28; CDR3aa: CASSRLAGGDNEQFF
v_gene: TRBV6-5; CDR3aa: CASKRIHGATDTQYF
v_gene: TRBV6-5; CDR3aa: CASRRDRENTIYF
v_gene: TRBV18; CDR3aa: CASSPQRAGSRGNTIYF
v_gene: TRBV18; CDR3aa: CASSPVGDSPYEQYF
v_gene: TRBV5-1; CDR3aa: CASSSQNTGELFF
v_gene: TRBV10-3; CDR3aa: CAISDSGRTSSGANVLTF
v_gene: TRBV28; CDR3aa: CASSSYRGVEQYF
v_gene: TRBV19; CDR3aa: CASSSGTGLTDTQYF
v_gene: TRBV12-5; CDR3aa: CASGLVLRNTGELFF
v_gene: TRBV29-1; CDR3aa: CSVETQGAPNYGYTF
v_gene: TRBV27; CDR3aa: CASSSTVNTEAFF
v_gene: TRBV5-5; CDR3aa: CASSLDGVSNYGYTF
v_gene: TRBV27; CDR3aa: CASSRGTGAAVSYNSPLHF
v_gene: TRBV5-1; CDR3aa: CASSLQGQPSNEKLFF
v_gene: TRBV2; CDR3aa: CASRRDRGVGRTDTQYF
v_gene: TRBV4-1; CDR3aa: CASKLRGSMNTEAFF
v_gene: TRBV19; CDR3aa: CASSIMTTTNEKLFF
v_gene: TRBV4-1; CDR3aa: CASSQVGSGYNEQFF
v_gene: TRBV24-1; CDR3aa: CATSDPGTGRNIQYF
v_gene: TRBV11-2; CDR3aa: CASSIFRDSVNTEAFF
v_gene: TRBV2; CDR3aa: CASSEAHGGQGTEAFF
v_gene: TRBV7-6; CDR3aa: CASSRSTTGQGPYEQYF
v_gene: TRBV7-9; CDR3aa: CASSFPTSGGSYNEQFF
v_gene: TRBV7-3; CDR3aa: CASSLGTGGNEQFF
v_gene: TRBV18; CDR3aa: CASSLGTGMTDTQYF
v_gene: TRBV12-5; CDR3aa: CASGFSGVEQYF
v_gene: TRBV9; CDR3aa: CASSTQTGGTEAFF
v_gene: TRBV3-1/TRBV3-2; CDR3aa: CASSLIRRGFQETQYF
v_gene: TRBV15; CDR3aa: CATSRLTAFLAKNIQYF
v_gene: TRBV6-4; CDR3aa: CASSDAGRREQFF
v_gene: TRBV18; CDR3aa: CASSPNLSRTSGGRDNEQFF
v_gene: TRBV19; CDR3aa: CASSPGIGTGELFF
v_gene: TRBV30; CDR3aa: CAWDRGEQYF
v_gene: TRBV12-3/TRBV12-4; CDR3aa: CASSLWLNEQFF
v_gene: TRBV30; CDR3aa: CAGSGQENFNQPQHF
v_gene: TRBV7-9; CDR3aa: CASSPWLAGWQYF
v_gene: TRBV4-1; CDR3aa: CASSQVGTGGTGNTIYF
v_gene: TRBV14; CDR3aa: CASSQDSWQGNTEAFF
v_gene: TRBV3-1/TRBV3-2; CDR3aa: CASSPSGRGEKLFF
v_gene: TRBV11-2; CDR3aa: CASSSPLGGANTGELFF
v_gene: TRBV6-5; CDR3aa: CASSLDRTYEQYF
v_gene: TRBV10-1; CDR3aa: CASSEASGLAGGQFF
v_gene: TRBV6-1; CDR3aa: CASSERGSGQPQHF
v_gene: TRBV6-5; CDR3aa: CASSDLLSNQPQHF
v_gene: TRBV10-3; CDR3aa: CAIRNPSATNEKLFF